These 16 T cell receptor beta chains came from one sample sequenced in a study of blood T cells in healthy people across ages. Primers used in a second PCR of about 6 to 11 cycles were a sample-barcoded 5' primer and a J-beta primer mix. Each CDR3 protein gets one entry after TCRdb re-called the 5' RACE reads with MiXCR. Of some 790,000 distinct CDR3 sequences listed, 25% to 35% are singletons. Sequencing input: blood. The receptor set was obtained from a woman of 80 years or more in good health.

In this sample, this clonotype turned up a few times. A read error may explain this, as a much larger clone is one base away. The CDR3 region has the DNA TGTGCCAGCAAACCGACAGGGTCCTACAATGAGCAGTACTTC. Translation: CASKPTGSYNEQYF. The chain couples TRBV6-2 or TRBV6-3 to TRBJ2-1; 7 bases agree with TRBD1. The tail of the sequence fits TRBJ2-7 better, so the J call may be wrong. This CDR3 is built from 14 residues. Germline CDR1 is MNHEY and CDR2 is SVGEGT.

This clonotype was recorded many times. This chain uses TRBV10-3 with TRBJ2-7; D is tentatively TRBD1 or TRBD2 (5 bases each). V was pared by 7 bases and J by 10 bases, with 26 bases between. Germline-derived CDR1 and CDR2 are ENHRY and SYGVKD. The CDR3 is 15 residues long. CDR3 in amino acids: CAINGDRGPPLDQYF. CDR3 coding DNA: TGTGCCATCAACGGGGACCGCGGGCCACCTCTCGACCAGTACTTC.

The sample holds a few counts of this clonotype. A clone one base away is much larger, so this may be a read error. The V and J genes are TRBV5-5 and TRBJ2-1, with a possible D match to TRBD2 (5 bases). Germline-derived CDR1 and CDR2 are SGHKS and YYEKEE (reference sequence). The CDR3 length is 14 residues. V was clipped by 0 bases and J by 13 bases, with 17 bases between them. DNA for the CDR3: TGTGCCAGCAGCTTGGGGGGATTGAGGGAGACCCAGTTCTTC. This translates into CASSLGGLRETQFF.

For this clonotype: Being one base from a much bigger clone, this may be a read error. The V call is TRBV11-2, the J call TRBJ2-3, with D maybe TRBD1 (5 bases). CDR1 is SGHAT and CDR2 is FQNNGV in the germline V gene. The CDR3 spans 15 residues. The germline V and J ends were trimmed by 0 bases and 6 bases, with 13 bases remaining between them. This CDR3 is CASSLEPRQWDTQYF. In DNA form, the CDR3 reads TGTGCCAGCAGCTTAGAACCCCGACAGTGGGATACGCAGTATTTT.

On this clonotype: A much larger clonotype is one base distant, so this may be a read error. The CDR3 loop is CASSLTDLYEQFF. The CDR3 DNA follows: TGCGCCAGCAGCTTAACGGACCTCTACGAGCAGTTCTTC. The chain links TRBV5-1 to TRBJ2-1; D gene uncertain. Deletions cut 2 bases from V and 10 bases from J, with 13 bases between. CDR1 and CDR2 (germline): SGHRS, YFSETQ. CDR3 length: 13 amino acids.

The chain uses TRBV6-1 and TRBJ2-7, with D possibly TRBD1 on 5 matching bases. The CDR3 contains 13 residues. Between the trimmed V and J ends, which lost 7 bases and 4 bases, there was a span of 14 bases. Germline V lookup: CDR1 MNHNS, CDR2 SASEGT. CDR3 protein: CASNVQGTYEQYF. The CDR3 DNA is TGTGCCAGCAATGTGCAGGGCACTTACGAGCAGTACTTC.

This clonotype was observed many times. This chain links TRBV7-2 with TRBJ2-5; D is possibly TRBD1 (6 bases). The V end was cut by 5 bases, the J end by 6 bases, with 16 bases between. The CDR3 spans 14 residues. The germline V gene encodes CDR1 SGHTA and CDR2 FQGNSA. The CDR3 DNA reads TGTGCCAGCAGCCCGGCAGGGGATACGAAGACCCAGTACTTC. Its translation is CASSPAGDTKTQYF. The variable domain in full, completed from reference TRBV7-2 and TRBJ2-5, reads GAGVSQSPSNKVTEKGKDVELRCDPISGHTALYWYRQSLGQGLEFLIYFQGNSAPDKSGLPSDRFSAERTGGSVSTLTIQRTQQEDSAVYLCASSPAGDTKTQYFGPGTRLLVL.

This clonotype was counted only a few times. A much larger clone sits a single nucleotide away, making a read error possible. J is TRBJ2-1 and V is TRBV7-9; the D gene is possibly TRBD1 (5 bases). The CDR3 loop spans 13 amino acids. In germline, CDR1 is SEHNR, CDR2 FQNEAQ (reference sequence). The CDR3 loop reads CTSSPIRDNEQFF. In DNA form, the CDR3 reads TGTACCAGCAGCCCGATCAGGGACAATGAGCAGTTCTTC.

This clonotype was counted at least ten times. V and J are TRBV20-1 and TRBJ1-2, with D unclear. The CDR3 runs 14 residues. Trimming pared 5 bases from V and 8 bases from J, leaving 21 bases between. Germline V gene lookup returns CDR1 DFQATT and CDR2 SNEGSKA (reference sequence). The CDR3 bases are TGCAGTGCTCCACCGACCTTTTCGGGTTCGGGCTACACCTTC. It yields the protein CSAPPTFSGSGYTF.

The chain joins TRBV11-2 to TRBJ2-5; TRBD1 matches 9 bases. V gave up 5 bases and J gave up 5 bases; unmatched junction bases: 6. In germline, CDR1 is SGHAT, CDR2 FQNNGV. The CDR3 is 14 residues long. The CDR3 loop reads CASSPWTGDETQYF. The DNA for the CDR3 is TGTGCCAGCAGCCCCTGGACAGGGGATGAGACCCAGTACTTC.

This clonotype was counted ten times or more. DNA of the CDR3: TGTGCCAGCAGCGTCCCGGGACAGGGGGCGCGTGAGACCCAGTACTTC. Translated, it gives CASSVPGQGARETQYF. V is TRBV5-5 and J is TRBJ2-5; 12 bases match TRBD1. Trimming removed 4 bases from V and 5 bases from J; junction bases left unmatched: 9. From germline, CDR1 is SGHKS and CDR2 YYEKEE (reference sequence). This CDR3 comprises 16 residues.

The chain has TRBV12-3 or TRBV12-4 and TRBJ2-3; D perhaps matches TRBD2 (6 bases). V shed 2 bases and J shed 4 bases, with 10 bases lying between them. This CDR3 has 14 residues. The CDR3 spells CASSLIGSADTQYF. Here the CDR3 DNA reads TGTGCCAGCAGTTTAATCGGGAGCGCAGATACGCAGTATTTT.

Concerning this clonotype: A much larger clone lies one base from this, so it may be a read error. The chain is built from TRBV7-9 and TRBJ2-1; D uncertain. Germline CDR1 SEHNR, CDR2 FQNEAQ (reference sequence). The CDR3 extends over 14 amino acids. The CDR3 DNA follows: TGTGCCAGCGGTGCGGATCTCTCCTACAATGAGCAGGTCTTC. This encodes CASGADLSYNEQVF.

At least ten counts were recorded for this clonotype. The rearrangement uses TRBV4-3 and TRBJ2-3; 9 nucleotides match TRBD1. Germline V lookup: CDR1 LGHNA, CDR2 YSLEER. The J segment lost 5 bases and the V segment lost 1 base, leaving 19 bases of the junction unmatched. The CDR3 sequence is 20 residues long. The CDR3 protein is CASSQVGTQTGTGKKDTQYF. The CDR3 bases are TGCGCCAGCAGCCAAGTTGGGACCCAAACCGGGACAGGGAAGAAAGATACGCAGTATTTT.

This clonotype occurred many times. The chain is built from TRBV20-1 and TRBJ2-1, with no clear D. The CDR3 has 14 amino acids. The V gene's germline CDR1 is DFQATT and CDR2 SNEGSKA (reference sequence). V was pared by 3 bases and J by 0 bases, with 9 bases between. CDR3 sequence: CSASEGSSYNEQFF. The CDR3 nucleotides are TGCAGTGCTAGTGAAGGTAGCTCCTACAATGAGCAGTTCTTC.

At least ten counts were recorded for this clonotype. This chain links TRBV19 with TRBJ2-1; either TRBD1 or TRBD2 may fit D (6 bases each). CDR3 length equals 14 residues. The germline V and J ends were trimmed by 6 bases and 9 bases, with 18 bases remaining between them. Germline V gene data show CDR1 as LNHDA and CDR2 as SQIVND (reference sequence). DNA for the CDR3: TGTGCCAGTAGCCCGCGGAGGAGGGGGAGTGAGCAGTTCTTC. Its translation is CASSPRRRGSEQFF.